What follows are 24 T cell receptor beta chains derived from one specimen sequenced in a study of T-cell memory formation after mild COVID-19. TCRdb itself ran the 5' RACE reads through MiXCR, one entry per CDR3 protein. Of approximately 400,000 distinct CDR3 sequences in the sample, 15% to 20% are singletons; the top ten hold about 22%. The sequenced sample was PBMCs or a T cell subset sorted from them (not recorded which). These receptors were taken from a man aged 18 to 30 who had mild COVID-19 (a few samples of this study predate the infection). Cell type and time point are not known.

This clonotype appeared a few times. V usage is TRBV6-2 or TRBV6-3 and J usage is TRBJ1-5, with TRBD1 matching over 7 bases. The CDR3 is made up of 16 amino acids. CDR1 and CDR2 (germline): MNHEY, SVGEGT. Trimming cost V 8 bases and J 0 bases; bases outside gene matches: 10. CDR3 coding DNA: TGTGCCAGCGGCCACAGGGGTGATTATAGCAATCAGCCCCAGCATTTT. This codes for CASGHRGDYSNQPQHF.

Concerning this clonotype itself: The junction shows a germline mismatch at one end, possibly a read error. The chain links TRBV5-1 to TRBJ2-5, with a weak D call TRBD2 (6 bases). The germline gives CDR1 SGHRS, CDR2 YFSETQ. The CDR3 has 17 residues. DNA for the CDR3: TGCGCCGGCAGCTCTGGTGTTGGTGCGGGGTATCAGGAGACCCAGTACTTC. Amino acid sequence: CAGSSGVGAGYQETQYF.

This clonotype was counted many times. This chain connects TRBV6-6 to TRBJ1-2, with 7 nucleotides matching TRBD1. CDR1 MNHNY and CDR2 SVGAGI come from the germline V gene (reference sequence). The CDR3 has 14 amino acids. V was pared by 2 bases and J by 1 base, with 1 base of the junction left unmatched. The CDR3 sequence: CASSYDRVNYGYTF. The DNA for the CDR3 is TGTGCCAGCAGTTACGACAGGGTTAACTATGGCTACACCTTC.

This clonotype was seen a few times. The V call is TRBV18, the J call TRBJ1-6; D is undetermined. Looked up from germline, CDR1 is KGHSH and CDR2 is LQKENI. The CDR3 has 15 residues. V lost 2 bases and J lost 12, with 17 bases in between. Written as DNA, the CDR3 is TGTGCCAGCTCACCAGCTCCGGCGGAGGGTATACCCCTCCACTTT. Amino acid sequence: CASSPAPAEGIPLHF.

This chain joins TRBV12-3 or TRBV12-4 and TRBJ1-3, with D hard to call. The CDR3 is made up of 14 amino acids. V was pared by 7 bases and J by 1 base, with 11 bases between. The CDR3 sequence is CASNFGHSGNTIYF. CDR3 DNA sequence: TGTGCCAGCAACTTCGGGCATTCTGGAAACACCATATATTTT.

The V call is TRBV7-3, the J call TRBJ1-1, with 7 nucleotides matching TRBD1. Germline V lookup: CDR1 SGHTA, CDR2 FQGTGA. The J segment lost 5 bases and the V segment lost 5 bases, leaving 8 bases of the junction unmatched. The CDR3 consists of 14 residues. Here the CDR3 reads CASSAQGGGTEAFF. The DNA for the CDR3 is TGTGCCAGCAGCGCCCAGGGGGGAGGGACTGAAGCTTTCTTT.

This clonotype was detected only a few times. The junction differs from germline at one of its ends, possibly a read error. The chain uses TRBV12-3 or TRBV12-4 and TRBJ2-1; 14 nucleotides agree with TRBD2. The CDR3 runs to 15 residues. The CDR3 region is CASGDLGLAGAARYF. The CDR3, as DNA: TGTGCCAGCGGTGATCTGGGACTAGCGGGGGCCGCTAGGTACTTC.

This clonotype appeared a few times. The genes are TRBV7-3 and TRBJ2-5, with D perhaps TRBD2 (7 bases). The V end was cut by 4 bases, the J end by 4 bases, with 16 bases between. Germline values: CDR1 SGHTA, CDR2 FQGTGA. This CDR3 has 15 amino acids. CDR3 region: CASSSRGDMRETQYF. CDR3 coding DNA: TGTGCCAGCAGCTCACGGGGGGACATGCGAGAGACCCAGTACTTC.

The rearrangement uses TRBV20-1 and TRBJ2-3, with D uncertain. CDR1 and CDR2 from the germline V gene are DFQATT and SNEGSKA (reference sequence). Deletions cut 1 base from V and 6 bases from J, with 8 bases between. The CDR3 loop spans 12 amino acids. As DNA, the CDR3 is TGCAGTGCTAGAGTAGGGCGGGATACGCAGTATTTT. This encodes CSARVGRDTQYF.

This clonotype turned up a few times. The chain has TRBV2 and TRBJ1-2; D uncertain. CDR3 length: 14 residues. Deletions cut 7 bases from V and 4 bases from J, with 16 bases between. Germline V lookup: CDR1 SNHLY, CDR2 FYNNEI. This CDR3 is CASNSPHQIYGYTF. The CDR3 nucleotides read TGTGCCAGCAATTCTCCTCATCAGATCTATGGCTACACCTTC.

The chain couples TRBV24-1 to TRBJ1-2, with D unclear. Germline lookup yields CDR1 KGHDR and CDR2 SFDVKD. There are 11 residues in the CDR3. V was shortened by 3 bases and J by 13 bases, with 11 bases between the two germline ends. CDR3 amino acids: CATSDGLKGTF. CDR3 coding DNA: TGTGCCACCAGTGATGGACTGAAAGGCACCTTC.

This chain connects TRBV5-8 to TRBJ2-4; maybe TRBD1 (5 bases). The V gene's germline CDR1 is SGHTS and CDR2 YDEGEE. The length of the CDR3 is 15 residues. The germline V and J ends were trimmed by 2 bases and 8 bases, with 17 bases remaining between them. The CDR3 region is CASSLGATDPDIQYF. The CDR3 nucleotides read TGTGCCAGCAGCTTAGGGGCGACAGACCCAGACATTCAGTACTTC.

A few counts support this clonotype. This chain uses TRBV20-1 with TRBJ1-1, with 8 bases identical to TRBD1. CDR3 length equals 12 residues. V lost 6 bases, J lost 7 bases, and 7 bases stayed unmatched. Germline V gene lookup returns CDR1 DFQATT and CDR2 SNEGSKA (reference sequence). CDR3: CSARTGLNEAFF. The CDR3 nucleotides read TGCAGTGCCAGGACAGGGCTAAATGAAGCTTTCTTT.

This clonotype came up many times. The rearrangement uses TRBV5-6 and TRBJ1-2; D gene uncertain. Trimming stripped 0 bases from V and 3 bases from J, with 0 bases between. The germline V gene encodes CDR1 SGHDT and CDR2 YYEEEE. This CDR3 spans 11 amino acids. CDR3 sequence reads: CASSLDYGYTF. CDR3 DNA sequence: TGTGCCAGCAGCTTGGACTATGGCTACACCTTC.

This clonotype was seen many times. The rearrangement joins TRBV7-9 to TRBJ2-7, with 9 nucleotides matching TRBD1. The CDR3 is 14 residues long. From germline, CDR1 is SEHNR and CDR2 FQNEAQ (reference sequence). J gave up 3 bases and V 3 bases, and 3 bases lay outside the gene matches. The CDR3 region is CASSLGQGLYEQYF. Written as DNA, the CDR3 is TGTGCCAGCAGCTTGGGACAGGGTCTCTACGAGCAGTACTTC.

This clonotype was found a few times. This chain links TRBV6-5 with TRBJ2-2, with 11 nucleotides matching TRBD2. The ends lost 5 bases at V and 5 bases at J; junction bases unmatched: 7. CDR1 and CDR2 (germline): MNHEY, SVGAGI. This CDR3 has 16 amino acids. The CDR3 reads CASSEPSGGSTGELFF. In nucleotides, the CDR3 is TGTGCCAGCAGTGAACCTAGCGGGGGGAGTACCGGGGAGCTGTTTTTT.

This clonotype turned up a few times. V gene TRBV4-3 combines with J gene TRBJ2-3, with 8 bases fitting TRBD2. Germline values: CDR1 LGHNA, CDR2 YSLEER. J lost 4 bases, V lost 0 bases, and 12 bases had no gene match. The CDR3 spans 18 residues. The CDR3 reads CASSQEGGLPGGPDTQYF. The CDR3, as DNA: TGCGCCAGCAGCCAAGAAGGAGGGCTACCGGGGGGGCCAGATACGCAGTATTTT.

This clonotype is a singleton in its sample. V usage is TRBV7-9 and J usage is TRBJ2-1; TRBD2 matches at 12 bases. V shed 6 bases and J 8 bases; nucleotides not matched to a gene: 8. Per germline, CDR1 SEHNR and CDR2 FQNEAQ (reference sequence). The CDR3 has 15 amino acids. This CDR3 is CASSASGGAADEQFF. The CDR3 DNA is TGTGCCAGCAGTGCTAGCGGGGGGGCCGCAGATGAGCAGTTCTTC.

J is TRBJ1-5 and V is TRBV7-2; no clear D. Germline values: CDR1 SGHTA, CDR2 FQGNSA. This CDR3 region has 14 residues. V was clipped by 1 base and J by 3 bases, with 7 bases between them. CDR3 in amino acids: CASSLDPVNQPQHF. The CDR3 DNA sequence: TGTGCCAGCAGCTTAGATCCCGTCAATCAGCCCCAGCATTTT.

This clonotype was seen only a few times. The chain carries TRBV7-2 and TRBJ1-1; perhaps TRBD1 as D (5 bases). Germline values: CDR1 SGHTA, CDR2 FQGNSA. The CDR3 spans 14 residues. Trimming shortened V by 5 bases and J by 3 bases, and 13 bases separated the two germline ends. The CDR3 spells CASSVRQGDTEAFF. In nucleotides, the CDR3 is TGTGCCAGCAGCGTTAGGCAGGGTGACACTGAAGCTTTCTTT.

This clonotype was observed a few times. CDR3 sequence (DNA): TGTGCCACCAGGTCGTCGCGAGAGACCCAGTACTTC. As protein: CATRSSRETQYF. V and J are TRBV12-3 or TRBV12-4 and TRBJ2-5; D is unresolved. The CDR3 consists of 12 residues. The V end lost 10 bases, the J end lost 4 bases, and 13 bases lay between the germline ends.

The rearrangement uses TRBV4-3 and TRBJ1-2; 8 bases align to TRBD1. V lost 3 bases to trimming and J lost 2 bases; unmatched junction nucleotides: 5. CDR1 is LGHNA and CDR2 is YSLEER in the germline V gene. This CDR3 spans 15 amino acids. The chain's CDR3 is CASSHRTGTNYGYTF. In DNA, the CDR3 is TGCGCCAGCAGCCACCGGACAGGGACCAACTATGGCTACACCTTC.

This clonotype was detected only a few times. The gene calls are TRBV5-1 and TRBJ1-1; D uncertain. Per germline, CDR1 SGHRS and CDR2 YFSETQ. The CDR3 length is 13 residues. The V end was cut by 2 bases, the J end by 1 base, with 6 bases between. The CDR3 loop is CASSFHGNTEAFF. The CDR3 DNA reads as TGCGCCAGCAGCTTTCATGGGAACACTGAAGCTTTCTTT.

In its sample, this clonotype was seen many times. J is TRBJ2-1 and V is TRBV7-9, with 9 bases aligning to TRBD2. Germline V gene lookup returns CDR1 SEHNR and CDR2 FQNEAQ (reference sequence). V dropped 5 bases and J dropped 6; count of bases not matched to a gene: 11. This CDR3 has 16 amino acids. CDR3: CASSTTGLAIPNEQFF. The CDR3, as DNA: TGTGCCAGCAGCACAACGGGACTAGCTATTCCCAATGAGCAGTTCTTC.